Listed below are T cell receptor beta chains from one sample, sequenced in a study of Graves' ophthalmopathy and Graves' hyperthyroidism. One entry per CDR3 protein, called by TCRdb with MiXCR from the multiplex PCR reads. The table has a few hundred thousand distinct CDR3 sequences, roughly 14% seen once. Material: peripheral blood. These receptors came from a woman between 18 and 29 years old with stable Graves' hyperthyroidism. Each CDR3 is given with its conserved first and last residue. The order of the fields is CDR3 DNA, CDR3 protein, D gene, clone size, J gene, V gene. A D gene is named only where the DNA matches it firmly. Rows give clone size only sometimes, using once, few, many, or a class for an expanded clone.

CDR3nt: TGTGCCAGCAGTGAAGAGGGAACAGGGGGCGGAGAGACCCAGTACTTC
CDR3aa: CASSEEGTGGGETQYF
d_gene: TRBD1
abundance: many
j_gene: TRBJ2-5
v_gene: TRBV2

CDR3nt: TGTGCCAGTAGTATACGCCAAGTGCCGACAGGTATTAACTACGAGCAGTACTTC
CDR3aa: CASSIRQVPTGINYEQYF
d_gene: .
abundance: .
j_gene: TRBJ2-7
v_gene: TRBV19

CDR3nt: TGTGCCAGCAGTTTCACGACAGTCGCCTATGGCTACACCTTC
CDR3aa: CASSFTTVAYGYTF
d_gene: .
abundance: many
j_gene: TRBJ1-2
v_gene: TRBV6-5

CDR3nt: TGCGCCAGCAGGAATTGGAAGACGAACACTGAAGCTTTCTTT
CDR3aa: CASRNWKTNTEAFF
d_gene: .
abundance: .
j_gene: TRBJ1-1
v_gene: TRBV5-1

CDR3nt: TGTGCCAGCAGCCCGCGGGACACCCCGGGGACCCAGTACTTC
CDR3aa: CASSPRDTPGTQYF
d_gene: .
abundance: few
j_gene: TRBJ2-5
v_gene: TRBV3-1

CDR3nt: TGTGCCAGCAGCTTAAGGTGGGACAGGGGGCGCAGAACTGAAGCTTTCTTT
CDR3aa: CASSLRWDRGRRTEAFF
d_gene: TRBD1
abundance: few
j_gene: TRBJ1-1
v_gene: TRBV11-2

CDR3nt: TGTGCCAGCAGTCTGGCCCGTCGGGGCACTGAAGCTTTCTTT
CDR3aa: CASSLARRGTEAFF
d_gene: .
abundance: many
j_gene: TRBJ1-1
v_gene: TRBV6-5

CDR3nt: TGTGCCAGCAGTTATGACAGGGGGAAAGTCTTTGGAGCTTTCTTT
CDR3aa: CASSYDRGKVFGAFF
d_gene: TRBD1
abundance: few
j_gene: TRBJ1-1
v_gene: TRBV5-6

CDR3nt: TGCAGTGCTATCGATATTCGGGGCCTCAACACTGAAGCTTTCTTT
CDR3aa: CSAIDIRGLNTEAFF
d_gene: .
abundance: many
j_gene: TRBJ1-1
v_gene: TRBV20-1

CDR3nt: TGTGCCAGCAGTCCTGACAGGGGGAATCGGTTGTACGAGCAGTACTTC
CDR3aa: CASSPDRGNRLYEQYF
d_gene: TRBD1
abundance: many
j_gene: TRBJ2-7
v_gene: TRBV12-3/TRBV12-4

CDR3nt: TGTGCCAGCAGCTTAGTCAGGGAGGAGACCCAGTACTTC
CDR3aa: CASSLVREETQYF
d_gene: .
abundance: many
j_gene: TRBJ2-5
v_gene: TRBV7-3

CDR3nt: TGTGCCAGCAGTTCCTCGGGGGGGACCCAGTACTTC
CDR3aa: CASSSSGGTQYF
d_gene: TRBD2
abundance: many
j_gene: TRBJ2-5
v_gene: TRBV12-3/TRBV12-4

CDR3nt: TGTGCCAGCAGTGTCCGATTTCTCACTGAAGCTTTCTTT
CDR3aa: CASSVRFLTEAFF
d_gene: .
abundance: many
j_gene: TRBJ1-1
v_gene: TRBV2

CDR3nt: TGCGCCAGCAGCCAAAACAGGAGATCTAACTATGGCTACACCTTC
CDR3aa: CASSQNRRSNYGYTF
d_gene: .
abundance: many
j_gene: TRBJ1-2
v_gene: TRBV4-1

CDR3nt: TGTGCCAGCTCACCCTTCGGACAGGGAAAGTTACTAGCCAAAAACATTCAGTACTTC
CDR3aa: CASSPFGQGKLLAKNIQYF
d_gene: TRBD1
abundance: many
j_gene: TRBJ2-4
v_gene: TRBV18

CDR3nt: TGTGCCAGCAGTCCTAGCCCACAAGAGACCCAGTACTTC
CDR3aa: CASSPSPQETQYF
d_gene: .
abundance: many
j_gene: TRBJ2-5
v_gene: TRBV7-9

CDR3nt: TGTGCCAGCAGCTCCGTCCGGACAGTTAACTATGGCTACACCTTC
CDR3aa: CASSSVRTVNYGYTF
d_gene: .
abundance: many
j_gene: TRBJ1-2
v_gene: TRBV7-8

CDR3nt: TGTGCCATCAGTGAAGGGAGGGGGCGAAACCAAGAGACCCAGTACTTC
CDR3aa: CAISEGRGRNQETQYF
d_gene: .
abundance: many
j_gene: TRBJ2-5
v_gene: TRBV10-3

CDR3nt: TGTGCCAGCAGTTTAGAGCCTCTTCTTGAAGCTTTCTTT
CDR3aa: CASSLEPLLEAFF
d_gene: .
abundance: many
j_gene: TRBJ1-1
v_gene: TRBV12-3/TRBV12-4

CDR3nt: TGTGCCACCAGTGATGCTGAGTACACTGAAGCTTTCTTT
CDR3aa: CATSDAEYTEAFF
d_gene: .
abundance: many
j_gene: TRBJ1-1
v_gene: TRBV24-1

CDR3nt: TGTGCCAGCATCCACGGGGGGCCTGAAGCTTTCTTT
CDR3aa: CASIHGGPEAFF
d_gene: .
abundance: many
j_gene: TRBJ1-1
v_gene: TRBV6-5

CDR3nt: TGCAGTGCTAAGGGGATTAGCGGGGGAGGAGAGACCCAGTACTTC
CDR3aa: CSAKGISGGGETQYF
d_gene: TRBD2
abundance: many
j_gene: TRBJ2-5
v_gene: TRBV20-1

CDR3nt: TGCAGCGTTGAAGTTCCCGGGAGGACAGGGGGCGCGGGGGGCTACACCTTC
CDR3aa: CSVEVPGRTGGAGGYTF
d_gene: TRBD1
abundance: .
j_gene: TRBJ1-2
v_gene: TRBV29-1

CDR3nt: TGTGCCAGCAGCTTAGTTGTGGGACAGCCCCAGCATTTT
CDR3aa: CASSLVVGQPQHF
d_gene: .
abundance: many
j_gene: TRBJ1-5
v_gene: TRBV7-2

CDR3nt: TGTGCCAGCAGTGAGACGTACCAAGAGACCCAGTACTTC
CDR3aa: CASSETYQETQYF
d_gene: .
abundance: .
j_gene: TRBJ2-5
v_gene: TRBV6-4

CDR3nt: TGTGCCACCAGTGAAAGAGGGTTTAGCAATCAGCCCCAGCATTTT
CDR3aa: CATSERGFSNQPQHF
d_gene: .
abundance: many
j_gene: TRBJ1-5
v_gene: TRBV24-1

CDR3nt: TGCAGTGCCCGGGACTATGACTATGGCGAGACCCAGTACTTC
CDR3aa: CSARDYDYGETQYF
d_gene: TRBD2
abundance: many
j_gene: TRBJ2-5
v_gene: TRBV20-1

CDR3nt: TGCGCCAGCAATCCGGGACAGACCTACGAGCAGTACTTC
CDR3aa: CASNPGQTYEQYF
d_gene: TRBD1
abundance: many
j_gene: TRBJ2-7
v_gene: TRBV5-1

CDR3nt: TGTGCCACCAGAGGGAGGGCGAACACCGGGGAGCTGTTTTTT
CDR3aa: CATRGRANTGELFF
d_gene: TRBD2
abundance: many
j_gene: TRBJ2-2
v_gene: TRBV15

CDR3nt: TGTGCCAGCAGTTATACCAGAGGGGTTTCAGTAGGACAGCCCCAGCATTTT
CDR3aa: CASSYTRGVSVGQPQHF
d_gene: .
abundance: many
j_gene: TRBJ1-5
v_gene: TRBV6-5

CDR3nt: TGTGCCAGCAGCGTAGCGGGACAGACGCCCTCTGGAAACACCATATATTTT
CDR3aa: CASSVAGQTPSGNTIYF
d_gene: TRBD1
abundance: many
j_gene: TRBJ1-3
v_gene: TRBV9

CDR3nt: TGTGCCAGTAGTAAGGGAAACCCGGGAACCATGCGTCTAGACTATGGCTACACCTTC
CDR3aa: CASSKGNPGTMRLDYGYTF
d_gene: .
abundance: many
j_gene: TRBJ1-2
v_gene: TRBV19

CDR3nt: TGCAGTTTACGGTTACTAGCACAAGAGACCCAGTACTTC
CDR3aa: CSLRLLAQETQYF
d_gene: .
abundance: .
j_gene: TRBJ2-5
v_gene: TRBV20-1

CDR3nt: TGCAGTGCCCTGGACAGTGGAGCGGAGACCCAGTACTTC
CDR3aa: CSALDSGAETQYF
d_gene: .
abundance: many
j_gene: TRBJ2-5
v_gene: TRBV20-1

CDR3nt: TGTGCCAGTAGTCTGGCAGAGGGAAGGGGATACTATGGCTACACCTTC
CDR3aa: CASSLAEGRGYYGYTF
d_gene: .
abundance: many
j_gene: TRBJ1-2
v_gene: TRBV19